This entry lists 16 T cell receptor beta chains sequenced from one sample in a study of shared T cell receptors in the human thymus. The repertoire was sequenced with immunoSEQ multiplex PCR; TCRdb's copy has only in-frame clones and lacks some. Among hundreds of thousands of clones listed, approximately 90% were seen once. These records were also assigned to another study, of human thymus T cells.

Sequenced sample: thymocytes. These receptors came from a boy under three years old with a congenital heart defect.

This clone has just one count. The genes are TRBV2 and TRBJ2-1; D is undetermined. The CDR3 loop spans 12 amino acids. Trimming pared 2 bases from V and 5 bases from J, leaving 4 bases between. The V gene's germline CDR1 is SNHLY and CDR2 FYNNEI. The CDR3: CASSEQNNEQFF. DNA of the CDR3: TGTGCCAGCAGTGAACAGAACAATGAGCAGTTCTTC.

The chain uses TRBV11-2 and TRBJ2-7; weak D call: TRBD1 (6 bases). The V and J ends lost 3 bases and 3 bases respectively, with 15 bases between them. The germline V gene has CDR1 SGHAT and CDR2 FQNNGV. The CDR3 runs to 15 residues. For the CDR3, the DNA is TGTGCCAGCAGCTTCTCCGGGACACAGATCTACGAGCAGTACTTC. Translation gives CASSFSGTQIYEQYF.

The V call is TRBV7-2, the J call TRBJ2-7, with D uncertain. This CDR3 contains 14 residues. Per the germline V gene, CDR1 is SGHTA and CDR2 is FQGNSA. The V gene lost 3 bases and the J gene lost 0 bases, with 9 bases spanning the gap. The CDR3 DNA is TGTGCCAGCAGCTTTTTGGCCTTCTCCTACGAGCAGTACTTC. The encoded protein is CASSFLAFSYEQYF.

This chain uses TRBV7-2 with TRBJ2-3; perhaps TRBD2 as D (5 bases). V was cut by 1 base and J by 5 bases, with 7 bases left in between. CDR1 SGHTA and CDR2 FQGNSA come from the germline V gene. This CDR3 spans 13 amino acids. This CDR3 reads CASSLVRGDTQYF. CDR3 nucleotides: TGTGCCAGCAGCTTAGTTCGGGGAGATACGCAGTATTTT.

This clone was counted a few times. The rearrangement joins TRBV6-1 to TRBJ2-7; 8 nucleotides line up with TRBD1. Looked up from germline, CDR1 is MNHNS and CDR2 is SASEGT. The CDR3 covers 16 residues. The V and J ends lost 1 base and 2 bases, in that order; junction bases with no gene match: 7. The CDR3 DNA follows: TGTGCCAGCAGTGAAGATCCGGGACAGGCACCCTACGAGCAGTACTTC. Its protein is CASSEDPGQAPYEQYF.

The chain's CDR3 is CASSADRVGDGYTF. The CDR3 DNA sequence: TGTGCCAGCAGCGCGGACAGGGTTGGTGATGGCTACACCTTC. The chain joins TRBV7-2 to TRBJ1-2; 8 bases fit TRBD1. In germline, CDR1 is SGHTA, CDR2 FQGNSA. The CDR3 has 14 amino acids. The V gene end was trimmed by 5 bases and the J gene end by 6 bases; junction bases not matched to a gene: 8.

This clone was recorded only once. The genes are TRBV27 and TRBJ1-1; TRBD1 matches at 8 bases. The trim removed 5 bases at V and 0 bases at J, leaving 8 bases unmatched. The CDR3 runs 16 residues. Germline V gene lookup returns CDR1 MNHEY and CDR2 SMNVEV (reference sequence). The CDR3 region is CASSHRTGHMNTEAFF. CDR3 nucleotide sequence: TGTGCCAGCAGTCACCGGACAGGGCATATGAACACTGAAGCTTTCTTT.

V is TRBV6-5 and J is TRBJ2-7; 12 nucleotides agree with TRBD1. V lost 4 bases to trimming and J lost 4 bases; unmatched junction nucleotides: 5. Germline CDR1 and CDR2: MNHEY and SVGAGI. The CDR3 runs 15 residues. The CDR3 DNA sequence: TGTGCCAGCAGTTTACGGGACAGGGGGCTATACGAGCAGTACTTC. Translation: CASSLRDRGLYEQYF.

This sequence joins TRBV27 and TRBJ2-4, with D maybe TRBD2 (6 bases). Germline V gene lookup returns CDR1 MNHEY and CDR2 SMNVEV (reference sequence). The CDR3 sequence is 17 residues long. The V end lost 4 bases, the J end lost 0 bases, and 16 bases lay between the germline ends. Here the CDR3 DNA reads TGTGCCAGCAGTTCCTATATGGGGACTTTAGCCAAAAACATTCAGTACTTC. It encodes CASSSYMGTLAKNIQYF.

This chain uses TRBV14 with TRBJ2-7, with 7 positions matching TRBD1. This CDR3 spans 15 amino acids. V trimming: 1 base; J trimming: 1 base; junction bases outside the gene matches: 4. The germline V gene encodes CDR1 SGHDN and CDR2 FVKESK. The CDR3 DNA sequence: TGTGCCAGCAGCCAAGGAGCGGACAGGTCCTACGAGCAGTACTTC. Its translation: CASSQGADRSYEQYF.

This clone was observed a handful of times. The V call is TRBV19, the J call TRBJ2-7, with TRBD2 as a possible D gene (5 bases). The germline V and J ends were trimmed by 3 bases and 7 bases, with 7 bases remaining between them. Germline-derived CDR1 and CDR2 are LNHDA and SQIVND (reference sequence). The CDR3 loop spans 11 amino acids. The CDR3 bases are TGTGCCAGTAGTATCGGGGAGGAGCAGTACTTC. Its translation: CASSIGEEQYF.

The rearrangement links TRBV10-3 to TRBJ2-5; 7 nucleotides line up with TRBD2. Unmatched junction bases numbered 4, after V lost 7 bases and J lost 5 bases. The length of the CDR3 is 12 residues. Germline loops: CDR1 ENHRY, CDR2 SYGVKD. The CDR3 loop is CAITAGVETQYF. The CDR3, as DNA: TGTGCCATCACCGCGGGAGTGGAGACCCAGTACTTC.

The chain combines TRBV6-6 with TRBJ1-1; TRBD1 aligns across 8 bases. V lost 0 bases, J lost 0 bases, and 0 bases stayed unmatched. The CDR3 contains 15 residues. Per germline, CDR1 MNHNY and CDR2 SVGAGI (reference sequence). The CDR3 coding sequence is TGTGCCAGCAGTTACTCCAGGGGGCTGAACACTGAAGCTTTCTTT. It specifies CASSYSRGLNTEAFF.

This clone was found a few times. CDR3 DNA: TGTGCCAGCAGCTTAGATCCGGACGGTCTTAGTCAGAGGGGGGGCGATACGCAGTATTTT. Its translation: CASSLDPDGLSQRGGDTQYF. The chain recombines TRBV11-2 with TRBJ2-3; tentatively, D is TRBD2 (7 bases). This CDR3 region has 20 residues. Trimming stripped 0 bases from V and 6 bases from J, with 28 bases between. The germline V gene encodes CDR1 SGHAT and CDR2 FQNNGV.

The CDR3 DNA reads TGTGCCAGTCGCGGACAGGGGGCATCTCGGAACACTGAAGCTTTCTTT. It yields the protein CASRGQGASRNTEAFF. V gene TRBV28 combines with J gene TRBJ1-1, with 11 bases aligning to TRBD1. CDR3 size: 16 residues. J lost 1 base, V lost 9 bases, and 10 bases had no gene match. Per the germline V gene, CDR1 is MDHEN and CDR2 is SYDVKM.

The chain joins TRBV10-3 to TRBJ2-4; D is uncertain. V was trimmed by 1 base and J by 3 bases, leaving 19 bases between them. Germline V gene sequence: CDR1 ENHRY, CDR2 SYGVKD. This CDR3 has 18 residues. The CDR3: CAISECTPSGPIKNIQYF. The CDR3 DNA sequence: TGTGCCATCAGTGAGTGTACTCCCTCCGGTCCCATCAAAAACATTCAGTACTTC.